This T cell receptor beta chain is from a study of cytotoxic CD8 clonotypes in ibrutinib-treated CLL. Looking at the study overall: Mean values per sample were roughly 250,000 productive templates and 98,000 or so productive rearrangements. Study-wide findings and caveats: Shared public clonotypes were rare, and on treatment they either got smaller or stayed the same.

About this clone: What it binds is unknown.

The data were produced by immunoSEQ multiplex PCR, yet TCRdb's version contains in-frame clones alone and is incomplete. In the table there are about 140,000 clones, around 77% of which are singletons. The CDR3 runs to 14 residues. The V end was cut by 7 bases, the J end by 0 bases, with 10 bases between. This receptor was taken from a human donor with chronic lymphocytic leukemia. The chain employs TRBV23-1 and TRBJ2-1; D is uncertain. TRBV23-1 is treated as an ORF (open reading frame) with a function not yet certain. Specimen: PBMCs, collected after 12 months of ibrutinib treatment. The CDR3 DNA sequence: TGCGCCAGCAACAGAGGAGACTCCTACAATGAGCAGTTCTTC. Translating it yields CASNRGDSYNEQFF.